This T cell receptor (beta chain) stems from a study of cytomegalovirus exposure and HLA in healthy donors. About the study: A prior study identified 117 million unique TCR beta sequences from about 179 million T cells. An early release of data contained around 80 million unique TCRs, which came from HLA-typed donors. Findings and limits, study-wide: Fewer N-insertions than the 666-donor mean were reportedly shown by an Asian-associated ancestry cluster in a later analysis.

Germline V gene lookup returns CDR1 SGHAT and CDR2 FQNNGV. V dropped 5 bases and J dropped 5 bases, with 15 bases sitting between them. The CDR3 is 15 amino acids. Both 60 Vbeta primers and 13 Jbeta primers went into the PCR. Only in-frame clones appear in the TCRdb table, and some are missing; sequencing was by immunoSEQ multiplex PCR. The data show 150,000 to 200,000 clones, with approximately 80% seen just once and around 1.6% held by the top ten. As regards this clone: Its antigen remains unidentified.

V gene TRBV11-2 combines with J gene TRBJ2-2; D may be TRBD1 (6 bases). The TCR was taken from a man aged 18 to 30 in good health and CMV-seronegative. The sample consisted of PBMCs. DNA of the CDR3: TGTGCCAGCAGCCTGGGACAAAGTAGGACCGGGGAGCTGTTTTTT. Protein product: CASSLGQSRTGELFF. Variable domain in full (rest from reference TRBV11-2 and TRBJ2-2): EAGVAQSPRYKIIEKRQSVAFWCNPISGHATLYWYQQILGQGPKLLIQFQNNGVVDDSQLPKDRFSAERLKGVDSTLKIQPAKLEDSAVYLCASSLGQSRTGELFFGEGSRLTVL.